These T cell receptor beta chains were read from a single sample in a study of blood T cell repertoires in COVID-19. Libraries were prepared by immunoSEQ multiplex PCR; TCRdb keeps only in-frame clonotypes and omits some of them. This sample has just under 150,000 clones, with approximately 87% found just once. Sequenced input: peripheral blood. The origin of the receptors is a man aged 50-59 years who had recovered from COVID-19. Both conserved end residues are part of each CDR3. The order of the fields is J gene, V gene, clone size, D gene, CDR3 DNA, CDR3 protein. D genes are given only for firm matches. Size values are once, few and many counts, or a class for expanded clones, and some rows have none.

j_call: TRBJ2-5
v_call: TRBV2
clone_size: -
d_call: -
cdr3_nt: TGTGCCAGCAGCGGGCTGGAGGGCGGGGTCGGGGTCCAAGAGACCCAGTACTTC
cdr3_aa: CASSGLEGGVGVQETQYF

j_call: TRBJ2-7
v_call: TRBV25-1
clone_size: -
d_call: -
cdr3_nt: TGTGCCAGCAGTGACCCAAGCGGCGAGCAGTACTTC
cdr3_aa: CASSDPSGEQYF

j_call: TRBJ1-2
v_call: TRBV2
clone_size: -
d_call: -
cdr3_nt: TGTGCCAGCAGCAATTCGGGGGGTGGCTACACCTTC
cdr3_aa: CASSNSGGGYTF

j_call: TRBJ1-1
v_call: TRBV30
clone_size: -
d_call: -
cdr3_nt: TGTGCCTGGTCGGACAGAAGCACTGAAGCTTTCTTT
cdr3_aa: CAWSDRSTEAFF

j_call: TRBJ2-2
v_call: TRBV9
clone_size: -
d_call: -
cdr3_nt: TGTGCCAGCAGCGTAGCAGGGTCCGGGGAGCTGTTTTTT
cdr3_aa: CASSVAGSGELFF

j_call: TRBJ2-5
v_call: TRBV7-6
clone_size: -
d_call: -
cdr3_nt: TGTGCCAGCAGCCCCGGGGGGCCGAAAGAGACCCAGTACTTC
cdr3_aa: CASSPGGPKETQYF

j_call: TRBJ2-3
v_call: TRBV3-1/TRBV3-2
clone_size: once
d_call: -
cdr3_nt: TGTGCCAGCAGCCAAGGCAAAAGGGGTGATCGCACAGATACGCAGTATTTT
cdr3_aa: CASSQGKRGDRTDTQYF

j_call: TRBJ2-7
v_call: TRBV11-3
clone_size: -
d_call: -
cdr3_nt: TGTGCCAGCAGCTTAAGACAGGAGAACGAGCAGTACTTC
cdr3_aa: CASSLRQENEQYF

j_call: TRBJ2-2
v_call: TRBV5-4
clone_size: -
d_call: -
cdr3_nt: TGTGCCAGCAGCCCTCAGGTGACCGGGGAGCTGTTTTTT
cdr3_aa: CASSPQVTGELFF

j_call: TRBJ2-5
v_call: TRBV2
clone_size: -
d_call: TRBD1
cdr3_nt: TGTGCCAGCAATCCGGGACAGGCGTACCAAGAGACCCAGTACTTC
cdr3_aa: CASNPGQAYQETQYF

j_call: TRBJ1-5
v_call: TRBV6-5
clone_size: -
d_call: -
cdr3_nt: TGTGCCAGCAGTTTAGGGGGGGGCGATCAGCCCCAGCATTTT
cdr3_aa: CASSLGGGDQPQHF

j_call: TRBJ2-6
v_call: TRBV19
clone_size: -
d_call: -
cdr3_nt: TGTGCCAGTAGTATAGATGGAGGCTCTGGGGCCAACGTCCTGACTTTC
cdr3_aa: CASSIDGGSGANVLTF

j_call: TRBJ2-5
v_call: TRBV29-1
clone_size: -
d_call: TRBD1
cdr3_nt: TGCAGCGTTGACGAGGGACAGCACCAAGAGACCCAGTACTTC
cdr3_aa: CSVDEGQHQETQYF

j_call: TRBJ1-2
v_call: TRBV7-2
clone_size: -
d_call: -
cdr3_nt: TGTGCCAGCAGCCCGATCACCGCATCGGGTGGCTACACCTTC
cdr3_aa: CASSPITASGGYTF

j_call: TRBJ1-4
v_call: TRBV6-6
clone_size: -
d_call: -
cdr3_nt: TGTGCCAGCAGTCACAGGCCAACTAATGAAAAACTGTTTTTT
cdr3_aa: CASSHRPTNEKLFF

j_call: TRBJ2-7
v_call: TRBV5-1
clone_size: -
d_call: -
cdr3_nt: TGCGCCAGCAGCTCGGGTTGGTTGGGTGCGGCTAGCTCCTACGAGCAGTACTTC
cdr3_aa: CASSSGWLGAASSYEQYF

j_call: TRBJ2-1
v_call: TRBV6-6
clone_size: -
d_call: -
cdr3_nt: TGTGCCAGCAGTTCGGAGTATGGATCCTACAATGAGCAGTTCTTC
cdr3_aa: CASSSEYGSYNEQFF

j_call: TRBJ1-1
v_call: TRBV10-3
clone_size: few
d_call: -
cdr3_nt: TGTGCCATCAAGCACCCCAGGGGGAACACTGAAGCTTTCTTT
cdr3_aa: CAIKHPRGNTEAFF

j_call: TRBJ2-3
v_call: TRBV6-4
clone_size: -
d_call: TRBD1
cdr3_nt: TGTGCCAGCAGTGACTCTAGTGACAGGGAAACAGATACGCAGTATTTT
cdr3_aa: CASSDSSDRETDTQYF

j_call: TRBJ2-1
v_call: TRBV20-1
clone_size: -
d_call: TRBD1
cdr3_nt: TGCAGTGCTAGTAGACAGGGGGCTTACAATGAGCAGTTCTTC
cdr3_aa: CSASRQGAYNEQFF

j_call: TRBJ1-1
v_call: TRBV15
clone_size: -
d_call: -
cdr3_nt: TGTGCCACCAGCAAGAACGTCGGGAGCCTGGGGAACTTGAACACTGAAGCTTTCTTT
cdr3_aa: CATSKNVGSLGNLNTEAFF

j_call: TRBJ1-2
v_call: TRBV4-3
clone_size: -
d_call: -
cdr3_nt: TGCGCCAGCAGCCAGGAACCGGGACAAACTAACTATGGCTACACCTTC
cdr3_aa: CASSQEPGQTNYGYTF

j_call: TRBJ1-1
v_call: TRBV6-5
clone_size: -
d_call: -
cdr3_nt: TGTGCCAGCAGTTACTCTGGGGGCCTATCCACTGAAGCTTTCTTT
cdr3_aa: CASSYSGGLSTEAFF